These 3 T cell receptor beta chains came from one sample sequenced in a study of blood T cell repertoires in COVID-19. TCRdb's copy holds only in-frame clones and misses some; the assay was immunoSEQ multiplex PCR. This sample has 160,000 or so clones, with about 80% found just once. Sequencing was performed on PBMCs or T cells enriched from blood (not recorded which). The receptors stem from a woman in her fifties or sixties who had recovered from COVID-19.

The chain has TRBV7-9 and TRBJ2-3, with a tentative D call TRBD2 (6 bases). From germline, CDR1 is SEHNR and CDR2 FQNEAQ (reference sequence). The CDR3 is 14 residues long. V was pared by 5 bases and J by 4 bases, with 13 bases between. The CDR3 reads CASSPRGIADTQYF. Written as DNA, the CDR3 is TGTGCCAGCAGCCCCCGGGGGATCGCAGATACGCAGTATTTT.

The genes are TRBV5-6 and TRBJ2-5, with 7 nucleotides matching TRBD1. Germline CDR1 and CDR2: SGHDT and YYEEEE. Trimming cost V 0 bases and J 5 bases; bases outside gene matches: 4. This CDR3 has 14 residues. DNA for the CDR3: TGTGCCAGCAGCTTGGAGGGGGCTGCGGAGACCCAGTACTTC. Translated, it gives CASSLEGAAETQYF.

The chain employs TRBV3-1 (or the pseudogene TRBV3-2) and TRBJ2-1; 16 nucleotides align to TRBD2. The CDR3 sequence is 18 residues long. J lost 7 bases, V lost 5 bases, and 11 bases had no gene match. CDR1 and CDR2 from the germline V gene are LGHDT and YNNKEL (reference sequence). DNA of the CDR3: TGTGCCAGCAGCGAAGGGACTAGCGGGGGGGCCGTGGATAATGAGCAGTTCTTC. Translation: CASSEGTSGGAVDNEQFF.